Listed below are T cell receptor beta chains from one sample, sequenced in a study of blood T cell repertoires in COVID-19. Generated by immunoSEQ multiplex PCR, the TCRdb table keeps only in-frame clones and is missing some. The sample lists around 140,000 clones, 60% to 85% occurring once. The sample consisted of peripheral blood. The receptors here all came from a woman aged 80 or older with active or convalescent COVID-19. Both conserved end residues are part of each CDR3. The D gene is left open where the match is weak. Clone size is given for some rows only: seen once, a few or many times, or a class if the clone is expanded.

V: TRBV7-8
D: -
size: many
J: TRBJ1-1
DNA: TGTGCCAGCAGCCCCGGACGGGGGAACACTGAAGCTTTCTTT
CDR3: CASSPGRGNTEAFF

V: TRBV7-2
D: -
size: -
J: TRBJ1-6
DNA: TGTGCCAGCAGCCAGTCCGTAAATTCACCCCTCCACTTT
CDR3: CASSQSVNSPLHF

V: TRBV9
D: TRBD1
size: -
J: TRBJ1-2
DNA: TGTGCCAGCAGCACCGGGACAGGGCCGGGCTACACCTTC
CDR3: CASSTGTGPGYTF

V: TRBV4-1
D: TRBD1
size: -
J: TRBJ1-5
DNA: TGCGCCAGCAGCCAGAATGACAGGGCTTCTCAGCCCCAGCATTTT
CDR3: CASSQNDRASQPQHF

V: TRBV6-6
D: -
size: -
J: TRBJ1-3
DNA: TGTGCCAGCAGTTACTCACAGGGAAGTGGAAACACCATATATTTT
CDR3: CASSYSQGSGNTIYF

V: TRBV5-6
D: TRBD2
size: -
J: TRBJ2-5
DNA: TGTGCCAGCAGCACCAGGACTAGCGGGGGCCCCGACCAAGAGACCCAGTACTTC
CDR3: CASSTRTSGGPDQETQYF

V: TRBV6-5
D: TRBD1
size: -
J: TRBJ2-2
DNA: TGTGCCAGCACCAAATCCGGGACAGGGACCGGGGAGCTGTTTTTT
CDR3: CASTKSGTGTGELFF

V: TRBV12-2
D: -
size: few
J: TRBJ1-4
DNA: TGTGCAAGTCGCCCTACCCTGACAGAGAAGAATGCAACTAATGAAAAACTGTTTTTT
CDR3: CASRPTLTEKNATNEKLFF

V: TRBV30
D: -
size: many
J: TRBJ2-7
DNA: TGTGCCTGGAGTTTTTTTGTTGGTTTCGGGACACCGAGCTCCTACGAGCAGTACTTC
CDR3: CAWSFFVGFGTPSSYEQYF

V: TRBV19
D: -
size: -
J: TRBJ2-5
DNA: TGTGCCAGTAGTATAGGTCAGGGGGAGACCCAGTACTTC
CDR3: CASSIGQGETQYF

V: TRBV3-1/TRBV3-2
D: TRBD1
size: -
J: TRBJ2-7
DNA: TGTGCCAGCAGCCAATTTGGAAGCAGGGGGGAGCAGTACTTC
CDR3: CASSQFGSRGEQYF

V: TRBV2
D: -
size: once
J: TRBJ1-1
DNA: TGTGCCAGCAGTTTGGACAGCATTAAAACGGGCACTGAAGCTTTCTTT
CDR3: CASSLDSIKTGTEAFF

V: TRBV25-1
D: -
size: -
J: TRBJ1-1
DNA: TGTGCCAGCAGTGAATTTAGCGGAAGGGAAGCTTTCTTT
CDR3: CASSEFSGREAFF

V: TRBV19
D: -
size: -
J: TRBJ2-2
DNA: TGTGCCAGTAGTGAGGGCCCTAGGTCCGGGGAGCTGTTTTTT
CDR3: CASSEGPRSGELFF

V: TRBV21-1
D: -
size: few
J: TRBJ2-7
DNA: TGTGCCAGCAGCAAAGTTGACAGACCCTACGAGCAGTACTTC
CDR3: CASSKVDRPYEQYF

V: TRBV24-1
D: -
size: -
J: TRBJ2-3
DNA: TGTGCCACCAGTGTCGCAGATACGCAGTATTTT
CDR3: CATSVADTQYF

V: TRBV6-6
D: -
size: -
J: TRBJ1-1
DNA: TGTGCCAGCAGTTACGCCGGGATGGAGACTGAAGCTTTCTTT
CDR3: CASSYAGMETEAFF

V: TRBV5-4
D: TRBD2
size: -
J: TRBJ2-3
DNA: TGTGCCAGCAGCTCGGGGGCGGGAGGACCAAATACGCAGTATTTT
CDR3: CASSSGAGGPNTQYF

V: TRBV18
D: -
size: -
J: TRBJ1-3
DNA: TGTGCCAGCGCGAGAGACTCTGGAAACACCATATATTTT
CDR3: CASARDSGNTIYF

V: TRBV9
D: TRBD1
size: -
J: TRBJ1-2
DNA: TGTGCCAGCAGCTACCGGGACAGGGCTAGTAGCGGACATGGCTACACCTTC
CDR3: CASSYRDRASSGHGYTF

V: TRBV4-3
D: -
size: -
J: TRBJ1-5
DNA: TGCGCCAGCAGCCAAGACAGGAACCAGCCCCAGCATTTT
CDR3: CASSQDRNQPQHF

V: TRBV21-1
D: -
size: -
J: TRBJ2-1
DNA: TGTGCCAGCAGCACTAGCTCCTACAATGAGCAGTTCTTC
CDR3: CASSTSSYNEQFF

V: TRBV25-1
D: TRBD1
size: -
J: TRBJ1-2
DNA: TGTGCCAGCAGTAGGGGGCTCGGCTATGGCTACACCTTC
CDR3: CASSRGLGYGYTF

V: TRBV11-2
D: -
size: -
J: TRBJ2-5
DNA: TGTGCCAGCAGCTTTTTCCCAGGAATACAAGAGACCCAGTACTTC
CDR3: CASSFFPGIQETQYF

V: TRBV28
D: TRBD1
size: -
J: TRBJ1-5
DNA: TGTGCCAGCAGACGAACAGGGGGCCCGGGCAATCAGCCCCAGCATTTT
CDR3: CASRRTGGPGNQPQHF

V: TRBV7-3
D: -
size: -
J: TRBJ2-3
DNA: TGTGCCAGCAGCCAACAGGGTGCAGATACGCAGTATTTT
CDR3: CASSQQGADTQYF

V: TRBV7-2
D: TRBD1
size: -
J: TRBJ1-1
DNA: TGTGCCAGCAGCCGACAGGGGGCCTCTGAAGCTTTCTTT
CDR3: CASSRQGASEAFF

V: TRBV5-4
D: -
size: -
J: TRBJ2-5
DNA: TGTGCCAGCAGCTTGAACTCCGAAGAGACCCAGTACTTC
CDR3: CASSLNSEETQYF

V: TRBV27
D: TRBD1
size: -
J: TRBJ2-1
DNA: TGTGCCAGCAGTGGGACAGTCCCCTACAATGAGCAGTTCTTC
CDR3: CASSGTVPYNEQFF

V: TRBV2
D: -
size: -
J: TRBJ1-5
DNA: TGTGCCAGCAGTCGTACAACAGGCCCCGTGGGGCCCCAGCATTTT
CDR3: CASSRTTGPVGPQHF

V: TRBV9
D: TRBD1
size: -
J: TRBJ2-1
DNA: TGTGCCAGCAGCACTCAGGGGGACTCCTACAATGAGCAGTTCTTC
CDR3: CASSTQGDSYNEQFF

V: TRBV3-1/TRBV3-2
D: TRBD2
size: -
J: TRBJ2-3
DNA: TGTGCCAGCAGCCAAGGACTAGCGGGGGACCTTGATACGCAGTATTTT
CDR3: CASSQGLAGDLDTQYF

V: TRBV5-1
D: -
size: -
J: TRBJ2-5
DNA: TGCGCCAGCAGCTTGAGGGGTCGGGGGGCTCCGGGACAAGAGACCCAGTACTTC
CDR3: CASSLRGRGAPGQETQYF

V: TRBV11-3
D: TRBD1
size: once
J: TRBJ1-5
DNA: TGTGCCAGCAGCTCCTACAGGGGAGAAAGAAGGCATCAGCCCCAGCATTTT
CDR3: CASSSYRGERRHQPQHF

V: TRBV5-4
D: TRBD2
size: -
J: TRBJ2-7
DNA: TGTGCCAGCAGCTTGGATGGGACTAGCTCCTACGAGCAGTACTTC
CDR3: CASSLDGTSSYEQYF

V: TRBV19
D: -
size: -
J: TRBJ2-2
DNA: TGTGCCAGCATGCTAGGGGAAAACACCGGGGAGCTGTTTTTT
CDR3: CASMLGENTGELFF

V: TRBV10-3
D: -
size: -
J: TRBJ1-2
DNA: TGTGCCATCAGTGGACGGACTCTGGGCTACACCTTC
CDR3: CAISGRTLGYTF

V: TRBV5-4
D: -
size: -
J: TRBJ2-3
DNA: TGTGCCAGCAGCTCCCGGACTAAAACAGATACGCAGTATTTT
CDR3: CASSSRTKTDTQYF

V: TRBV2
D: -
size: -
J: TRBJ1-5
DNA: TGTGCCAGCAAGGATCGGGGGTCGAGCAATCAGCCCCAGCATTTT
CDR3: CASKDRGSSNQPQHF

V: TRBV19
D: -
size: -
J: TRBJ1-1
DNA: TGTGCCAGTACCCAGGGCAGGGGGAACACTGAAGCTTTCTTT
CDR3: CASTQGRGNTEAFF

V: TRBV2
D: TRBD1
size: -
J: TRBJ2-4
DNA: TGTGCCAGCAGAGATGGGACAGTAGCCAAAAACATTCAGTACTTC
CDR3: CASRDGTVAKNIQYF

V: TRBV2
D: -
size: -
J: TRBJ2-1
DNA: TGTGCCAGCAGTCCAAGACTAGTCATTGAGGGTGAGCAGTTCTTC
CDR3: CASSPRLVIEGEQFF

V: TRBV19
D: TRBD2
size: -
J: TRBJ2-3
DNA: TGTGCCAGTAGGAGCGGGGGGCCCACAGATACGCAGTATTTT
CDR3: CASRSGGPTDTQYF

V: TRBV5-6
D: -
size: once
J: TRBJ2-7
DNA: TGTGCCAGCAGCTTGAGAGTTGACTTTCTCGGAACCTACCACGAGCAGTACTTC
CDR3: CASSLRVDFLGTYHEQYF

V: TRBV2
D: -
size: -
J: TRBJ2-1
DNA: TGTGCCAGCAGTGTACGACAGAACCAGTACAATGAGCAGTTCTTC
CDR3: CASSVRQNQYNEQFF

V: TRBV2
D: TRBD1
size: few
J: TRBJ1-2
DNA: TGTGCCAGCAGTGGGACAGGGGGCCTCGATGGCTACACCTTC
CDR3: CASSGTGGLDGYTF

V: TRBV28
D: TRBD2
size: -
J: TRBJ2-7
DNA: TGTGCCAGCAGTCCAATGAATAGACTAGCGGGGGCCCACGAGCAGTACTTC
CDR3: CASSPMNRLAGAHEQYF

V: TRBV5-1
D: TRBD2
size: few
J: TRBJ2-7
DNA: TGCGCCAGCAGCATAGGGACTAGCGGAATTTACGAGCAGTACTTC
CDR3: CASSIGTSGIYEQYF

V: TRBV7-2
D: TRBD1
size: -
J: TRBJ2-7
DNA: TGTGCCAGCAGCGCGGACAGGGGAGCCTCCTACGAGCAGTACTTC
CDR3: CASSADRGASYEQYF

V: TRBV27
D: -
size: few
J: TRBJ2-5
DNA: TGTGCCAGCAGAAGCTGGGGGCCGTCAGAGGAGACCCAGTACTTC
CDR3: CASRSWGPSEETQYF

V: TRBV28
D: -
size: -
J: TRBJ2-1
DNA: TGTGCCAGCAGCCCACCCAGGCCCAATGAGCAGTTCTTC
CDR3: CASSPPRPNEQFF

V: TRBV11-3
D: TRBD1
size: -
J: TRBJ1-2
DNA: TGTGCCAGCAGCTCGGGACAGCGAGACTACACCTTC
CDR3: CASSSGQRDYTF

V: TRBV29-1
D: -
size: -
J: TRBJ1-4
DNA: TGCAGCGTTGAAGATGGGCCCGGTAGTGAAAAACTGTTTTTT
CDR3: CSVEDGPGSEKLFF

V: TRBV6-5
D: TRBD1
size: -
J: TRBJ1-4
DNA: TGTGCCAGCAGTCCCCGACAGGGGGCGCGTGAAAAACTGTTTTTT
CDR3: CASSPRQGAREKLFF

V: TRBV5-1
D: TRBD2
size: -
J: TRBJ2-5
DNA: TGCGCCAGCAGCTTGAGTCTAGCGGGGGGACAAGAGACCCAGTACTTC
CDR3: CASSLSLAGGQETQYF

V: TRBV30
D: TRBD2
size: -
J: TRBJ2-1
DNA: TGTGCCTGGAGTTCTAGCGGATACAATGAGCAGTTCTTC
CDR3: CAWSSSGYNEQFF

V: TRBV12-3/TRBV12-4
D: -
size: -
J: TRBJ1-2
DNA: TGTGCCAGCAACGCCGCAGGCCTCTATGGCTACACCTTC
CDR3: CASNAAGLYGYTF

V: TRBV12-3/TRBV12-4
D: -
size: -
J: TRBJ1-5
DNA: TGTGCCTCACGAGATAGCAATCAGCCCCAGCATTTT
CDR3: CASRDSNQPQHF

V: TRBV5-6
D: TRBD1
size: -
J: TRBJ1-2
DNA: TGTGCCAGCAGCTTGTTGGGACAGGGGGACTATGGCTACACCTTC
CDR3: CASSLLGQGDYGYTF